This TCR beta chain was recorded in a study of shared clonotypes between healthy human individuals. Findings and limits, study-wide: Limited genetic and exposure-history diversity came from having few donors. Non-shared clonotypes had lower generation probabilities than those shared by all four donors.

Researchers divided each subset's genomic DNA evenly across several immunoSEQ plates. Original methodology: ImmunoSEQ junction-only sequences lacked quality scores, so their filtering differed. The data were produced by immunoSEQ multiplex PCR, yet TCRdb's version contains in-frame clones alone and is incomplete. V, J and clone size were drawn from that table, and D and trimming were deduced from the DNA. The sample contains roughly 1.5 million clones, 95% to 99% of which appear only once. Comments on this clone: Its target is unknown.

The sequencing input was naive CD4+ T cells sorted from blood. Documented subset: CD45RA+ positively selected. This sequence originates from a man aged 25 to 45 in good health.

The CDR3 nucleotides read TGTGCCAGCACCCCATTGGGAACCCGCGGGACTGAAGCTTTCTTT. Translated: CASTPLGTRGTEAFF. The chain carries TRBV28 and TRBJ1-1; D is unclear. The germline V and J ends were trimmed by 7 bases and 5 bases, with 20 bases remaining between them. Germline values: CDR1 MDHEN, CDR2 SYDVKM. The CDR3 runs to 15 residues.